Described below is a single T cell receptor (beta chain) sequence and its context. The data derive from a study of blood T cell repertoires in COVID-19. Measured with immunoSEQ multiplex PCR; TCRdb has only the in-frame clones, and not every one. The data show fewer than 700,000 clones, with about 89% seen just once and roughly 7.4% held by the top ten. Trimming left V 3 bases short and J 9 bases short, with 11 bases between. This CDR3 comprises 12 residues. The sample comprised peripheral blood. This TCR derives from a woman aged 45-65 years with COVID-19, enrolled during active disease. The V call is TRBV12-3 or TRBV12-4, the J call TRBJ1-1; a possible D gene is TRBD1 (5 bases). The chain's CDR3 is CASSFGRGKAFF. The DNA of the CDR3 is TGTGCCAGCAGTTTTGGGCGGGGCAAAGCTTTCTTT.